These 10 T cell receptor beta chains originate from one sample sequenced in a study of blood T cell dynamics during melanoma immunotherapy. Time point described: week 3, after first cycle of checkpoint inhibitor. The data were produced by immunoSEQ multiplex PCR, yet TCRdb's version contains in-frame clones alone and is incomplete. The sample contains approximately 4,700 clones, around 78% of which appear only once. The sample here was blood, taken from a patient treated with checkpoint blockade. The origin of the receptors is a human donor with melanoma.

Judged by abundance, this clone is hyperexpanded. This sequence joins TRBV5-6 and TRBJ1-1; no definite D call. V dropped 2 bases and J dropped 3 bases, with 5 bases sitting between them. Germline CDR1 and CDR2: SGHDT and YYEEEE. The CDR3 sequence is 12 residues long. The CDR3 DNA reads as TGTGCCAGCAGCTTTAGGTACACTGAAGCTTTCTTT. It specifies CASSFRYTEAFF.

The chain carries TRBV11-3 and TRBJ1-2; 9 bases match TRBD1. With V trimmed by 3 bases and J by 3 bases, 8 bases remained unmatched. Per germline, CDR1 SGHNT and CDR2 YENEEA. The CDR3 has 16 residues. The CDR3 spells CASSLGGQGYHYGYTF. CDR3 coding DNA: TGTGCCAGCAGCTTGGGTGGACAGGGGTATCACTATGGCTACACCTTC.

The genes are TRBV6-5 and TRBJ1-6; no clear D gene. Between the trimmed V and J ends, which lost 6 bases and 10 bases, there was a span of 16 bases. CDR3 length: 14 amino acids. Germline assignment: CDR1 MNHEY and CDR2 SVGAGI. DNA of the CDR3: TGTGCCAGCAGCCGGGAGGCAGCCGGATCACCCCTCCACTTT. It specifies CASSREAAGSPLHF.

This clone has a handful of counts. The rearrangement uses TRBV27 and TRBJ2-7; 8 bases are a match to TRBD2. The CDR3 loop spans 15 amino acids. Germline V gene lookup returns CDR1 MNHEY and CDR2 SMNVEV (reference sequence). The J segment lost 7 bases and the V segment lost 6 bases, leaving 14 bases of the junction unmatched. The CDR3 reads CASSETPGLVREQYF. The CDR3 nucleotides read TGTGCCAGCAGCGAGACGCCGGGACTAGTAAGGGAGCAGTACTTC.

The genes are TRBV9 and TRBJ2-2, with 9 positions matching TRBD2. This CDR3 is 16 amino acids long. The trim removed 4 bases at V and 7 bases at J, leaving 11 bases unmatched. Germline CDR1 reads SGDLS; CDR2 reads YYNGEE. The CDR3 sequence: CASSPRASGEVGELFF. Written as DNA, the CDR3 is TGTGCCAGCAGCCCTCGGGCTAGCGGGGAGGTCGGGGAGCTGTTTTTT.

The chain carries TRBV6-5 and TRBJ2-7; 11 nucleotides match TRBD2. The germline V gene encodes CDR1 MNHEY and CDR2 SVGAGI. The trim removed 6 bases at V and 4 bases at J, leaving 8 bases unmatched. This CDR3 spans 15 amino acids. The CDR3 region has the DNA TGTGCCAGCAGACTCGGACTAGCGGGCCATTACGAGCAGTACTTC. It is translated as CASRLGLAGHYEQYF.

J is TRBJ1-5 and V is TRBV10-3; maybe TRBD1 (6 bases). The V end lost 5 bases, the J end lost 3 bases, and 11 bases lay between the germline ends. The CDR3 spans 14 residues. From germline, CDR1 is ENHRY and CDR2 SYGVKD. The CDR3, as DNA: TGTGCCATCAGTTTACAGGGAGACAATCAGCCCCAGCATTTT. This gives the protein CAISLQGDNQPQHF.

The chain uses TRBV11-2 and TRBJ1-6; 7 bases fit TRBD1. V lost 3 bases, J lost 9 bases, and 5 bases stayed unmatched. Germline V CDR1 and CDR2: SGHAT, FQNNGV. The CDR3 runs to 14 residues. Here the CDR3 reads CASSFDRVGSPLHF. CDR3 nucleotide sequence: TGTGCCAGCAGCTTCGACAGGGTGGGTTCACCCCTCCACTTT. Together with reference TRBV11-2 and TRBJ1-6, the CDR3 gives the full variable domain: EAGVAQSPRYKIIEKRQSVAFWCNPISGHATLYWYQQILGQGPKLLIQFQNNGVVDDSQLPKDRFSAERLKGVDSTLKIQPAKLEDSAVYLCASSFDRVGSPLHFGNGTRLTVT.

Here the CDR3 DNA reads TGTGCCAGCCGTCTACACTTCCAGGGTGACCACGAGCAGTACTTC. It codes for CASRLHFQGDHEQYF. This sequence joins TRBV21-1 and TRBJ2-7; the table's D call, TRBD1, was not checked against the DNA. TRBV21-1 is given as a pseudogene. The CDR3 is 15 amino acids.

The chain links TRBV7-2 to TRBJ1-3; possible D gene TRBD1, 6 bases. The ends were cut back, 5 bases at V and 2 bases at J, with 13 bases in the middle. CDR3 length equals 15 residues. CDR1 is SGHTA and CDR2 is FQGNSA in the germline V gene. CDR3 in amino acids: CASSPDRLTGNTIYF. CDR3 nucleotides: TGTGCCAGCAGCCCAGACAGGTTAACTGGAAACACCATATATTTT.